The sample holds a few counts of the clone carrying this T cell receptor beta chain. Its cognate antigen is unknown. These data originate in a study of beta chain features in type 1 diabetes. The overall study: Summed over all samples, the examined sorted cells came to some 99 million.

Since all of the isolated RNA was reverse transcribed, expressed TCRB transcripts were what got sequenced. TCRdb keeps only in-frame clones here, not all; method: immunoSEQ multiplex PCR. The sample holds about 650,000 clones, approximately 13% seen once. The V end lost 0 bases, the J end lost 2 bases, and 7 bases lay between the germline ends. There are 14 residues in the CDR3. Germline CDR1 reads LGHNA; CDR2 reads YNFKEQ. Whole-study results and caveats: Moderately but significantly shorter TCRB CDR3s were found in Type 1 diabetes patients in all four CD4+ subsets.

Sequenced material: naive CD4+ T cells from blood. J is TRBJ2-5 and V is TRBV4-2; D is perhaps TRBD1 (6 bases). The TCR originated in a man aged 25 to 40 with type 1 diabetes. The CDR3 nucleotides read TGTGCCAGCAGCCAAGAAACAGGGCAAGAGACCCAGTACTTC. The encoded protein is CASSQETGQETQYF.